The 7 T cell receptor beta chains given below trace back to one sample, sequenced in a study of control samples from healthy donors and cancer patients. Some clones are missing from TCRdb's copy, which holds only in-frame ones; the method was immunoSEQ multiplex PCR. The sample lists more than 5,500 clones; approximately 84% were seen once. The sequenced sample was formalin-fixed, paraffin-embedded tissue. Receptor source: a female donor with lung cancer.

V usage is TRBV7-2 and J usage is TRBJ1-6; D is ambiguous. V dropped 5 bases and J dropped 8 bases, with 16 bases sitting between them. This CDR3 region has 15 residues. CDR1 and CDR2 (germline): SGHTA, FQGNSA. The CDR3 DNA sequence: TGTGCCAGCAGCCGTGAGGGAGGTGGGGATTCACCCCTCCACTTT. Protein sequence: CASSREGGGDSPLHF.

The sample holds one count of this clone. The genes are TRBV7-9 and TRBJ1-4, with TRBD1 as a possible D gene (5 bases). Deletions cut 1 base from V and 7 bases from J, with 16 bases between. The CDR3 is 16 amino acids. Germline V gene lookup returns CDR1 SEHNR and CDR2 FQNEAQ (reference sequence). The CDR3 is CASSLDQGRAGEKLFF. The CDR3 DNA follows: TGTGCCAGCAGCTTAGATCAGGGCAGGGCGGGTGAAAAACTGTTTTTT.

V is TRBV30 and J is TRBJ1-2, with D possibly TRBD1 on 5 matching bases. Between the trimmed V and J ends, which lost 2 bases and 2 bases, there was a span of 15 bases. The V gene's germline CDR1 is GTSNPN and CDR2 SVGIG (reference sequence). The CDR3 loop spans 15 amino acids. This CDR3 is CAWSSMAGGNYGYTF. The CDR3 nucleotides read TGTGCCTGGAGTTCGATGGCGGGGGGGAACTATGGCTACACCTTC. The whole variable domain, filled in from reference TRBV30 and TRBJ1-2, reads SQTIHQWPATLVQPVGSPLSLECTVEGTSNPNLYWYRQAAGRGLQLLFYSVGIGQISSEVPQNLSASRPQDRQFILSSKKLLLSDSGFYLCAWSSMAGGNYGYTFGSGTRLTVV.

The V call is TRBV29-1, the J call TRBJ1-2; D unresolved. Trimming took 1 base from V and 3 from J, leaving 9 bases between them. CDR3 length: 13 amino acids. CDR1 SQVTM and CDR2 ANQGSEA come from the germline V gene. Here the CDR3 DNA reads TGCAGCGTTGAAGGGGAGTGGGACTATGGCTACACCTTC. Its protein is CSVEGEWDYGYTF.

This clone was detected only a few times. The rearrangement joins TRBV20-1 to TRBJ2-3; possible D gene TRBD2, 6 bases. The V end lost 3 bases, the J end lost 3 bases, and 10 bases lay between the germline ends. The CDR3 totals 13 residues. Germline V gene data show CDR1 as DFQATT and CDR2 as SNEGSKA (reference sequence). CDR3 nucleotide sequence: TGCAGTGCTAGTCCCCGGGGGACAGATACGCAGTATTTT. This translates into CSASPRGTDTQYF.

The CDR3 sequence: CASSLVRGARLDTQYF. CDR3 bases: TGTGCCAGCAGCTTGGTCAGGGGCGCCAGGTTGGATACGCAGTATTTT. The chain links TRBV7-8 to TRBJ2-3; weak D call: TRBD1 (6 bases). The CDR3 has 16 amino acids. V was pared by 3 bases and J by 6 bases, with 19 bases between. Looked up from germline, CDR1 is SGHVS and CDR2 is FQNEAQ. Variable domain in full (rest from reference TRBV7-8 and TRBJ2-3): GAGVSQSPRYKVAKRGQDVALRCDPISGHVSLFWYQQALGQGPEFLTYFQNEAQLDKSGLPSDRFFAERPEGSVSTLKIQRTQQEDSAVYLCASSLVRGARLDTQYFGPGTRLTVL.

The chain uses TRBV18 and TRBJ1-2; D uncertain. Trimming pared 3 bases from V and 3 bases from J, leaving 5 bases between. This CDR3 has 12 residues. Looked up from germline, CDR1 is KGHSH and CDR2 is LQKENI. The CDR3 sequence: CASSPGDYGYTF. CDR3 bases: TGTGCCAGCTCACCGGGAGACTATGGCTACACCTTC.